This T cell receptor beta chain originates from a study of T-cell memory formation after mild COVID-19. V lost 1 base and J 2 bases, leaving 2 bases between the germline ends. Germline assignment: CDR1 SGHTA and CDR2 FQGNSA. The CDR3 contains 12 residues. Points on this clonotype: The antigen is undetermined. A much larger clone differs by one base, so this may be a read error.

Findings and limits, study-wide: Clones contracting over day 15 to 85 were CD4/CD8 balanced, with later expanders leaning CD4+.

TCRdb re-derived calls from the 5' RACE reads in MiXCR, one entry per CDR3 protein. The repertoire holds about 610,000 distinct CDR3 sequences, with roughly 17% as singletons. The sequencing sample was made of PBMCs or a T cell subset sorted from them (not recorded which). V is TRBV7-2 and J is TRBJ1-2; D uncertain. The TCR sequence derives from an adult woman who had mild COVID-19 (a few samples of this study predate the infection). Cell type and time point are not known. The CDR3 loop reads CASSLENYGYTF. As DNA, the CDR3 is TGTGCCAGCAGCTTAGAAAACTATGGCTACACCTTC.